The 31 T cell receptor beta chains below were found in one sample sequenced in a study of response to subunit inactivated influenza vaccine. TCRdb re-called the RT-PCR reads with MiXCR, one entry per CDR3 protein. The repertoire includes 650,000 to 800,000 distinct CDR3 sequences, about 15% of them detected once, and 6% to 8% sits in the top ten. Here the sequenced sample was PBMCs from blood, taken 14 to 15 days before vaccination. These TCRs come from a man in his fifties who received an inactivated influenza vaccine.

This clonotype was recorded a few times. The rearrangement uses TRBV6-1 and TRBJ2-1; 9 positions agree with TRBD2. Trimming at V came to 8 bases and at J to 7 bases, leaving 9 bases not matched to a gene. Per the germline V gene, CDR1 is MNHNS and CDR2 is SASEGT. CDR3 size: 14 residues. The CDR3 is CASGSIAGVNEQFF. The CDR3 nucleotides are TGTGCCAGCGGGTCAATAGCGGGGGTAAATGAGCAGTTCTTC.

This clonotype was observed a handful of times. This chain uses TRBV7-9 with TRBJ1-1; no clear D. The V end lost 4 bases, the J end lost 5 bases, and 11 bases lay between the germline ends. This CDR3 spans 13 amino acids. Germline-derived CDR1 and CDR2 are SEHNR and FQNEAQ (reference sequence). Written as DNA, the CDR3 is TGTGCCAGCAGCTCAAAGCCCGAAACTGAAGCTTTCTTT. Translating gives CASSSKPETEAFF.

This clonotype was detected a few times. The V and J genes are TRBV5-1 and TRBJ2-7; 9 bases fit TRBD1. Germline V gene lookup returns CDR1 SGHRS and CDR2 YFSETQ. The CDR3 is made up of 16 amino acids. V lost 4 bases and J lost 2; bases outside the gene matches: 10. This CDR3 is CASSPNDRQGAYEQYF. DNA of the CDR3: TGCGCCAGCAGCCCAAACGACAGACAGGGGGCCTACGAGCAGTACTTC.

With regard to this clonotype: This may be a read error: a much more frequent sequence differs by one nucleotide. The chain joins TRBV10-2 to TRBJ1-5; 7 bases agree with TRBD1. This CDR3 is built from 15 residues. CDR1 and CDR2 from the germline V gene are WSHSY and SAAADI. CDR3 amino acids: CVSSESGTANQPQHF. Written as DNA, the CDR3 is TGCGTCAGCAGTGAGTCAGGGACAGCTAATCAGCCCCAGCATTTT.

This clonotype has more than one count but fewer than ten. This rearrangement joins TRBV7-9 to TRBJ1-5; 8 positions agree with TRBD1. This CDR3 has 16 amino acids. Germline lookup yields CDR1 SEHNR and CDR2 FQNEAQ (reference sequence). V lost 5 bases, J lost 4 bases, and 10 bases stayed unmatched. CDR3 bases: TGTGCCAGCAGCCCCTGGACAGGGACGGGGAATCAGCCCCAGCATTTT. Its protein is CASSPWTGTGNQPQHF.

The chain links TRBV6-2 or TRBV6-3 to TRBJ2-2; D gene ambiguous. Trimming pared 3 bases from V and 8 bases from J, leaving 22 bases between. The CDR3 has 17 amino acids. Germline loops: CDR1 MNHEY, CDR2 SVGEGT. Here the CDR3 reads CASSYLRPGLPWGELFF. CDR3 bases: TGTGCCAGCAGTTATCTTCGACCGGGTCTGCCCTGGGGGGAGCTGTTTTTT.

V gene TRBV5-1 combines with J gene TRBJ2-7; D possibly uses TRBD1 or TRBD2 (5 bases each). Trimming cost V 5 bases and J 6 bases, with 21 bases left between them. The germline gives CDR1 SGHRS, CDR2 YFSETQ. There are 15 residues in the CDR3. The CDR3 region has the DNA TGCGCCAGCAGGCCTGGGGGACGCTCAATATCCGAGCAGTACTTC. This sequence encodes CASRPGGRSISEQYF.

This clonotype was seen repeatedly, ten times or more. J is TRBJ1-1 and V is TRBV12-3 or TRBV12-4; TRBD1 matches at 9 bases. The CDR3 totals 15 residues. V was pared by 6 bases and J by 4 bases, with 9 bases of the junction left unmatched. The CDR3 bases are TGTGCCAGCAGCCGGGACAGGGAGGTGGCCACTGAAGCTTTCTTT. Translating gives CASSRDREVATEAFF.

To note about this clonotype: One end of the junction fails to match germline, which may point to a read error. CDR3 region: CASRLGTGESYEQYF. CDR3 nucleotide sequence: TGCGCCAGCAGATTGGGGACAGGGGAATCCTACGAGCAGTACTTC. The chain recombines TRBV5-1 with TRBJ2-7, with 10 bases that match TRBD1. Germline assignment: CDR1 SGHRS and CDR2 YFSETQ. The length of the CDR3 is 15 residues. The whole variable domain, remainder taken from reference TRBV5-1 and TRBJ2-7, is KAGVTQTPRYLIKTRGQQVTLSCSPISGHRSVSWYQQTPGQGLQFLFEYFSETQRNKGNFPGRFSGRQFSNSRSEMNVSTLELGDSALYLCASRLGTGESYEQYFGPGTRLTVT.

This clonotype was detected many times. This chain links TRBV29-1 with TRBJ2-5; the D gene is possibly TRBD1 (5 bases). CDR1 is SQVTM, CDR2 ANQGSEA, per germline. V gave up 3 bases and J gave up 1 base, with 6 bases separating them. This CDR3 contains 12 residues. CDR3 nucleotide sequence: TGCAGCGTTGACAGGGCCCAAGAGACCCAGTACTTC. Protein: CSVDRAQETQYF.

V is TRBV20-1 and J is TRBJ1-5, with 7 bases identical to TRBD1. Per the germline V gene, CDR1 is DFQATT and CDR2 is SNEGSKA (reference sequence). The junction had 14 bases not matched to a gene; V was cut back by 0 bases and J by 6 bases. CDR3 length: 17 residues. The CDR3 nucleotides are TGCAGTGCTAGAGAATTGACCGGGACAGCTTTCCGTCAGCCCCAGCATTTT. It translates to CSARELTGTAFRQPQHF.

This clonotype was counted ten times or more. The V call is TRBV5-1, the J call TRBJ1-2; TRBD1 matches at 7 bases. Germline CDR1 and CDR2: SGHRS and YFSETQ. The J segment lost 8 bases and the V segment lost 0 bases, leaving 4 bases of the junction unmatched. The CDR3 loop spans 13 amino acids. DNA of the CDR3: TGCGCCAGCAGCTTGGGACAGGGAAAAGGCTACACCTTC. Residues: CASSLGQGKGYTF. Full variable domain (remainder filled in from reference TRBV5-1 and TRBJ1-2): KAGVTQTPRYLIKTRGQQVTLSCSPISGHRSVSWYQQTPGQGLQFLFEYFSETQRNKGNFPGRFSGRQFSNSRSEMNVSTLELGDSALYLCASSLGQGKGYTFGSGTRLTVV.

This clonotype was counted a few times. J is TRBJ2-7 and V is TRBV11-2; 9 nucleotides align to TRBD1. The CDR3 contains 15 residues. CDR1 and CDR2 from the germline V gene are SGHAT and FQNNGV. V lost 1 base and J lost 5; bases outside the gene matches: 6. The CDR3 nucleotides read TGTGCCAGCAGCTTAGTGGGACAGGGTATAAACGAGCAGTACTTC. This encodes CASSLVGQGINEQYF.

The chain has TRBV11-2 and TRBJ2-2; TRBD2 matches at 12 bases. Germline V CDR1 and CDR2: SGHAT, FQNNGV. The CDR3 covers 16 residues. V gave up 4 bases and J gave up 7 bases; unmatched junction bases: 7. Here the CDR3 reads CASSYPSGRAGGELFF. As DNA, the CDR3 is TGTGCCAGCAGCTACCCTAGCGGGAGGGCCGGCGGGGAGCTGTTTTTT.

The V and J genes are TRBV10-3 and TRBJ2-3; D possibly uses TRBD1 or TRBD2 (6 bases each). Germline CDR1 is ENHRY and CDR2 is SYGVKD. The CDR3 is 14 amino acids. V was shortened by 5 bases and J by 1 base, with 10 bases between the two germline ends. CDR3 sequence (DNA): TGTGCCATCAGTTCGGGGGCAGGCACAGATACGCAGTATTTT. It specifies CAISSGAGTDTQYF.

In its sample, this clonotype was seen a few times. The chain couples TRBV3-1 to TRBJ1-4; D call uncertain. From germline, CDR1 is LGHDT and CDR2 YNNKEL (reference sequence). V gave up 1 base and J gave up 3 bases, with 9 bases separating them. The CDR3 totals 15 residues. CDR3 sequence: CASSQVQTPNEKLFF. The DNA for the CDR3 is TGTGCCAGCAGCCAAGTCCAGACACCTAATGAAAAACTGTTTTTT.

V is TRBV12-3 or TRBV12-4 and J is TRBJ2-3; TRBD2 matches at 9 bases. The CDR3 spans 14 residues. V lost 9 bases and J lost 11; bases outside the gene matches: 15. The CDR3 DNA reads TGTGCCAGTGGGGCCTGGAATGTAGCGGGAGTGCAGTATTTT. Translated, it gives CASGAWNVAGVQYF.

This clonotype occurred a few times. The chain links TRBV5-1 to TRBJ2-1; D is uncertain. Trimming took 0 bases from V and 3 from J, leaving 7 bases between them. Germline V gene sequence: CDR1 SGHRS, CDR2 YFSETQ. This CDR3 comprises 14 residues. The CDR3 nucleotides are TGCGCCAGCAGCTTGGGGACGAACTACAATGAGCAGTTCTTC. Amino acids: CASSLGTNYNEQFF.

In this sample, this clonotype turned up many times. The chain links TRBV27 to TRBJ2-2; weak D call: TRBD2 (5 bases). V gave up 5 bases and J gave up 7 bases, with 14 bases separating them. Germline V gene data show CDR1 as MNHEY and CDR2 as SMNVEV (reference sequence). CDR3 length equals 14 residues. This CDR3 reads CASSPLIRGGELFF. CDR3 nucleotide sequence: TGTGCCAGCAGTCCTCTCATCCGGGGCGGGGAGCTGTTTTTT.

This clonotype was recorded a few times. The chain carries TRBV15 and TRBJ2-6; no firm D call. This CDR3 comprises 16 residues. V was pared by 0 bases and J by 1 base, with 7 bases between. Germline-derived CDR1 and CDR2 are LNHNV and YYDKDF (reference sequence). The CDR3 is CATSRDQSSGANVLTF. The CDR3 DNA follows: TGTGCCACCAGCAGAGATCAATCTTCTGGGGCCAACGTCCTGACTTTC.

This clonotype was seen a handful of times. The chain joins TRBV4-1 to TRBJ2-2; D is uncertain. The germline V and J ends were trimmed by 4 bases and 0 bases, with 12 bases remaining between them. CDR1 and CDR2 from the germline V gene are MGHRA and YSYEKL. The CDR3 loop spans 16 amino acids. The CDR3 region has the DNA TGCGCCAGCAGCCGCTTACATACGCCGAACACCGGGGAGCTGTTTTTT. It yields the protein CASSRLHTPNTGELFF.

This clonotype was counted many times. The V and J genes are TRBV20-1 and TRBJ2-7, with TRBD2 identical over 13 bases. CDR1 is DFQATT and CDR2 is SNEGSKA in the germline V gene (reference sequence). CDR3 size: 16 residues. The J segment lost 6 bases and the V segment lost 3 bases, leaving 11 bases of the junction unmatched. The CDR3 DNA reads TGCAGTGCTAGCCCGACTAGCGGGAGGATTCTGTCCGAGCAGTACTTC. Protein sequence: CSASPTSGRILSEQYF.

The chain employs TRBV11-1 and TRBJ2-3, with D possibly called TRBD1 or TRBD2 (5 bases each). This CDR3 contains 17 residues. Deletions cut 5 bases from V and 4 bases from J, with 22 bases between. CDR1 SGHAT and CDR2 FQDESV come from the germline V gene (reference sequence). DNA of the CDR3: TGTGCCAGCAGCCCCGTCGGGGCGACACCATCAGCAGATACGCAGTATTTT. Encoded protein: CASSPVGATPSADTQYF. The entire variable domain, with the rest obtained from reference TRBV11-1 and TRBJ2-3, is as follows: EAEVAQSPRYKITEKSQAVAFWCDPISGHATLYWYRQILGQGPELLVQFQDESVVDDSQLPKDRFSAERLKGVDSTLKIQPAELGDSAMYLCASSPVGATPSADTQYFGPGTRLTVL.

This clonotype appeared a few times. The chain employs TRBV4-3 and TRBJ1-3; 9 positions match TRBD1. V gave up 0 bases and J gave up 2 bases; unmatched junction bases: 8. The CDR3 runs 18 residues. Per the germline V gene, CDR1 is LGHNA and CDR2 is YSLEER. In DNA, the CDR3 is TGCGCCAGCAGCCAAGATGGATTCGGGACAGGGCCTGGAAACACCATATATTTT. Translation: CASSQDGFGTGPGNTIYF.

The chain combines TRBV29-1 with TRBJ2-5; tentative D call: TRBD2 (5 bases). The length of the CDR3 is 13 residues. V was pared by 7 bases and J by 5 bases, with 17 bases between. Germline V gene sequence: CDR1 SQVTM, CDR2 ANQGSEA. CDR3 in amino acids: CSGERVARETQYF. Here the CDR3 DNA reads TGCAGCGGGGAGCGCGTAGCTCGGGAGACCCAGTACTTC.

Concerning this clonotype: The germline gene is not matched at one end of the junction; a read error may be the cause. This sequence joins TRBV6-6 and TRBJ1-3, with a tentative D call TRBD1 (5 bases). The germline V gene encodes CDR1 MNHNY and CDR2 SVGAGI (reference sequence). The CDR3 extends over 13 amino acids. CDR3 sequence: CASSRDGGNTIHF. CDR3 coding DNA: TGTGCCAGCAGTCGGGACGGAGGAAACACCATACATTTT.

This clonotype turned up a few times. This chain joins TRBV5-1 and TRBJ2-1, with D uncertain. The CDR3 has 13 amino acids. The germline V gene has CDR1 SGHRS and CDR2 YFSETQ. The V end was cut by 1 base, the J end by 8 bases, with 10 bases between. This chain's CDR3 is CASSLNQFDEQFF. The CDR3 DNA sequence: TGCGCCAGCAGCTTGAATCAGTTCGATGAGCAGTTCTTC.

V gene TRBV20-1 combines with J gene TRBJ2-1; 10 nucleotides align to TRBD2. J lost 3 bases, V lost 3 bases, and 17 bases had no gene match. The CDR3 loop spans 19 amino acids. Germline lookup yields CDR1 DFQATT and CDR2 SNEGSKA (reference sequence). CDR3 sequence: CSASTTQRGGSSIYNEQFF. The CDR3, as DNA: TGCAGTGCTAGTACAACCCAGCGGGGGGGAAGCTCGATCTACAATGAGCAGTTCTTC.

This clonotype was detected ten times or more. This chain joins TRBV30 and TRBJ2-7; D might be TRBD2 (5 bases). V dropped 0 bases and J dropped 4 bases, with 7 bases sitting between them. There are 12 residues in the CDR3. Per germline, CDR1 GTSNPN and CDR2 SVGIG (reference sequence). The CDR3 region is CAWSVGGYEQYF. In DNA, the CDR3 is TGTGCCTGGAGTGTAGGCGGGTACGAGCAGTACTTC.

The gene calls are TRBV7-9 and TRBJ1-5, with 8 bases matching TRBD1. The junction had 2 bases not matched to a gene; V was cut back by 8 bases and J by 2 bases. CDR3 length equals 13 residues. Germline-derived CDR1 and CDR2 are SEHNR and FQNEAQ (reference sequence). This CDR3 reads CASAGQGNQPQHF. DNA for the CDR3: TGTGCCAGCGCGGGACAGGGCAATCAGCCCCAGCATTTT.

This clonotype was counted a few times. This sequence joins TRBV7-8 and TRBJ2-2; TRBD1 agrees at 9 bases. J was trimmed by 0 bases and V by 0 bases; bases with no gene match: 5. The germline CDR1 and CDR2 sequences are SGHVS and FQNEAQ. This CDR3 has 18 residues. CDR3 in DNA: TGTGCCAGCAGCTTAGCTGGACAGGGGTTCGCGAACACCGGGGAGCTGTTTTTT. As protein: CASSLAGQGFANTGELFF.